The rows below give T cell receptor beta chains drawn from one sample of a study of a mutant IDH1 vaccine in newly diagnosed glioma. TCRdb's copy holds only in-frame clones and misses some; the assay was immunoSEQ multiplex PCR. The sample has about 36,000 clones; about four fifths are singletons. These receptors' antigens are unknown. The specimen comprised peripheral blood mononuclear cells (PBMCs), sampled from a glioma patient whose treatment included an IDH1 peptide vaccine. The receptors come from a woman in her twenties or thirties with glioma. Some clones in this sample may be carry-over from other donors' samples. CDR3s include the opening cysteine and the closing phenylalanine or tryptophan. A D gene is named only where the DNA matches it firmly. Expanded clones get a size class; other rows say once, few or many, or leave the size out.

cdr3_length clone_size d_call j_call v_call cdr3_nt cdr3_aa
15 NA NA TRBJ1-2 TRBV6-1 TGTGCCAGCAGTGAAGGGGTCTTGGAAACCTATGGCTACACCTTC CASSEGVLETYGYTF
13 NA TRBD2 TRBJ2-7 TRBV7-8 TGTGCCAGCAGCTTACTAGCGGGGTACGAGCAGTACTTC CASSLLAGYEQYF
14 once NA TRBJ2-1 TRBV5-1 TGCGCCAGCAACGTAGGTCGAGAAGGCAATGAGCAGTTCTTC CASNVGREGNEQFF
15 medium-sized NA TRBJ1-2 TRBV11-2 TGTGCCAGCAGCCCGCGGACCCAAGAGCCTTCTGGCTACACCTTC CASSPRTQEPSGYTF
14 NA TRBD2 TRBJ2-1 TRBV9 TGTGCCAGCAGCGGAAGACTAGCGTCGGGTGAGCAGTTCTTC CASSGRLASGEQFF
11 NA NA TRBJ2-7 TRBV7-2 TGTGCCAGCAGCTTGGGCACCGAGCAGTACTTC CASSLGTEQYF
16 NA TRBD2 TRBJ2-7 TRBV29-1 TGCAGCGCCAAAGGAGGGGCTAGCGGGAGCTCCTACGAGCAGTACTTC CSAKGGASGSSYEQYF
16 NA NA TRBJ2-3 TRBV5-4 TGTGCCAGCAGCACGGGACTCTCCCCGGGCACAGATACGCAGTATTTT CASSTGLSPGTDTQYF
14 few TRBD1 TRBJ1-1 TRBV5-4 TGTGCCAGCAGCCCAGACAGGGGTGGCACTGAAGCTTTCTTT CASSPDRGGTEAFF
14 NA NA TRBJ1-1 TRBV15 TGTGCCACCAGCAGAGGACAGGCGAACACTGAAGCTTTCTTT CATSRGQANTEAFF
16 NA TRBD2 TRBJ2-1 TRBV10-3 TGTGCCATCAGCTCATCCGGGACTAGCCCCTACAATGAGCAGTTCTTC CAISSSGTSPYNEQFF
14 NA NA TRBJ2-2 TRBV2 TGTGCCAGCAGTGTTGGGGCAAGCACCGGGGAGCTGTTTTTT CASSVGASTGELFF
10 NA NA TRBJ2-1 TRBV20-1 TGCAGTGCTTGGCTAAATGAGCAGTTCTTC CSAWLNEQFF
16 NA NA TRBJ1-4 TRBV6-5 TGTGCCAGCAGTTACTCGAGTCCCGGAATGGGTGAAAAACTGTTTTTT CASSYSSPGMGEKLFF
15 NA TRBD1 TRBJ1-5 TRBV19 TGTGCCAGTAGTATCTGGCCAGGGGGCCATCAGCCCCAGCATTTT CASSIWPGGHQPQHF
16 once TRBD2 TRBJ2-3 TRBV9 TGTGCCAGCAGCGTAGCACCAGCGGGAGTCCCAGATACGCAGTATTTT CASSVAPAGVPDTQYF
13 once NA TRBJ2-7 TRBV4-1 TGCGCCAGCAGCCAGCGGGATTCCTACGAGCAGTACTTC CASSQRDSYEQYF
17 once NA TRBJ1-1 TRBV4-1 TGCGCCAGCAGCCGCAAGTCCGGACTCACCTGGAACACTGAAGCTTTCTTT CASSRKSGLTWNTEAFF
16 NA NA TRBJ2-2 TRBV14 TGTGCCAGCAGCCAAGTAGGGGGGGCGAACACCGGGGAGCTGTTTTTT CASSQVGGANTGELFF
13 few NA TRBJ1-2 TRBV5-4 TGTGCCAGCAGCTTCGAGGGGCTCTATGGCTACACCTTC CASSFEGLYGYTF
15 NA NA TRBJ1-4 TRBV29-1 TGCAGCGCCTCCGGGGGTCATGCAACTAATGAAAAACTGTTTTTT CSASGGHATNEKLFF
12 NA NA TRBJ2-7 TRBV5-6 TGTGCCAGCAGCTTTGCAGGGGCCGAGCAGTACTTC CASSFAGAEQYF
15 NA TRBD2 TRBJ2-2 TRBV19 TGTGCCAGTAGCCTCGGGGGGACGAACACCGGGGAGCTGTTTTTT CASSLGGTNTGELFF